The source of this T cell receptor beta chain is a study of blood T cells in healthy people across ages. Overall study context: About one barcoded beta molecule per two T cells came from capture by template switching. The study's findings and limits: Per million T cells, TCR beta diversity dropped about linearly as age rose.

It was with a sample-barcoded 5' primer and a J-beta primer mix that a second PCR of about 6 to 12 cycles was run. Each sample provided no less than 2.5 million CDR3-containing paired-end reads. TCRdb passed the 5' RACE reads through MiXCR, listing each CDR3 protein once. The sample includes roughly 570,000 distinct CDR3 sequences, approximately 27% of them seen just once. Each donor supplied around 9.9 milliliters of peripheral blood. As regards this clonotype: Its specificity is not known.

The CDR3 is 15 amino acids. V gave up 3 bases and J gave up 5 bases; unmatched junction bases: 9. Germline V gene lookup returns CDR1 SGHTA and CDR2 FQGNSA. The rearrangement joins TRBV7-2 to TRBJ2-5, with 7 nucleotides matching TRBD2. This TCR was sampled from a woman between 70 and 85 years old in good health. What was sequenced was blood. CDR3 residues: CASSFGGSRAETQYF. CDR3 DNA sequence: TGTGCCAGCAGCTTCGGGGGGTCCAGGGCGGAGACCCAGTACTTC.